This entry describes one T cell receptor (beta chain). This sample was included in a study of T cell changes during pregnancy in multiple sclerosis. This CDR3 spans 15 amino acids. V shed 6 bases, J shed 3 bases, and the junction held 9 bases outside the gene matches. The germline gives CDR1 MNHNY, CDR2 SVGAGI (reference sequence). Repertoires were generated with immunoSEQ multiplex PCR, while TCRdb's copy carries only in-frame clones and drops some. In the table there are 45,000 or so clones, 90% to 97% of which are singletons. This specimen was peripheral blood, taken in the second trimester of pregnancy. The chain recombines TRBV6-6 with TRBJ2-7; 9 nucleotides align to TRBD1. The clonotype was recovered from a female donor with multiple sclerosis, enrolled in a pregnancy study. Here the CDR3 reads CASSDPGQGFYEQYF. The CDR3 DNA reads TGTGCCAGCAGCGATCCGGGACAGGGATTCTACGAGCAGTACTTC.